The 18 T cell receptor beta chains below come from one sample, sequenced in a study of chemoradiotherapy in HPV16-positive cancers. Measured with immunoSEQ multiplex PCR; TCRdb has only the in-frame clones, and not every one. The sample records approximately 3,500 clones, 79% being singletons. The input for sequencing was tumor tissue, taken from a patient who underwent chemoradiotherapy. The receptors shown here come from a human donor with HPV-associated anogenital cancer.

The V gene is TRBV11-2, the J gene TRBJ2-5; maybe TRBD1 (5 bases). CDR3 size: 14 residues. The germline CDR1 and CDR2 sequences are SGHAT and FQNNGV. The V end was cut by 3 bases, the J end by 3 bases, with 11 bases between. In DNA, the CDR3 is TGTGCCAGCAGCTTCACAGGTCTAAAAGAGACCCAGTACTTC. It codes for CASSFTGLKETQYF.

The chain's CDR3 is CATSTPTSGRVYTGELFF. In DNA, the CDR3 is TGTGCCACCAGCACCCCGACTAGCGGGAGAGTTTACACCGGGGAGCTGTTTTTT. The chain joins TRBV15 to TRBJ2-2, with 12 bases matching TRBD2. The length of the CDR3 is 18 residues. The germline V gene has CDR1 LNHNV and CDR2 YYDKDF (reference sequence). Germline trimming cut 4 bases from V and 3 bases from J; bases unmatched to any gene: 9.

The chain uses TRBV15 and TRBJ2-3; D is unresolved. The CDR3 spans 13 residues. Germline-derived CDR1 and CDR2 are LNHNV and YYDKDF (reference sequence). V shed 3 bases and J shed 2 bases, with 6 bases lying between them. The chain's CDR3 is CATSSDLTDTQYF. Here the CDR3 DNA reads TGTGCCACCAGCAGCGACCTCACAGATACGCAGTATTTT.

The chain employs TRBV11-2 and TRBJ2-5; 16 bases are shared with TRBD2. Per germline, CDR1 SGHAT and CDR2 FQNNGV. CDR3 length equals 17 residues. Unmatched junction bases numbered 6, after V lost 3 bases and J lost 5 bases. This CDR3 reads CASSLGLAGGGRETQYF. The CDR3 DNA follows: TGTGCCAGCAGCTTGGGACTAGCGGGAGGGGGCAGGGAGACCCAGTACTTC. The full variable domain, with the rest looked up from reference TRBV11-2 and TRBJ2-5, is EAGVAQSPRYKIIEKRQSVAFWCNPISGHATLYWYQQILGQGPKLLIQFQNNGVVDDSQLPKDRFSAERLKGVDSTLKIQPAKLEDSAVYLCASSLGLAGGGRETQYFGPGTRLLVL.

The chain carries TRBV10-3 and TRBJ1-1; perhaps TRBD1 as D (6 bases). The CDR3 contains 15 residues. With 3 bases removed from V and 1 base from J, the gap between germline ends came to 12 bases. Germline V lookup: CDR1 ENHRY, CDR2 SYGVKD. This chain's CDR3 is CAISEAQGKNTEAFF. The CDR3 DNA sequence: TGTGCCATCAGTGAAGCACAGGGTAAGAACACTGAAGCTTTCTTT.

Points on this clone: A read error may account for a junction end that differs from germline. This sample also contains other DNA sequences that code for the same CDR3. This chain joins TRBV7-3 and TRBJ2-2, with a tentative D call TRBD1 (6 bases). Looked up from germline, CDR1 is SGHTA and CDR2 is FQGTGA. The CDR3 has 16 amino acids. CDR3 in amino acids: CASSLGGNQNTGELFF. DNA for the CDR3: TGTGCCAGTAGCTTAGGGGGAAATCAGAACACCGGGGAGCTGTTTTTT.

J is TRBJ2-5 and V is TRBV4-3, with TRBD1 matching 10 bases. After removal of 0 bases from V and 4 bases from J, the junction contained 14 bases not matched to a gene. The CDR3 has 19 amino acids. Germline V gives CDR1 LGHNA, CDR2 YSLEER. The CDR3, as DNA: TGCGCCAGCAGCCAAGATTTCTCTAGGGGGACAGGGGTAGGAGAGACCCAGTACTTC. Translating it yields CASSQDFSRGTGVGETQYF.

This chain connects TRBV2 to TRBJ1-5, with D maybe TRBD1 (5 bases). The CDR3 runs 13 residues. Germline assignment: CDR1 SNHLY and CDR2 FYNNEI. Trimming took off 7 bases at V and 4 bases at J, with 11 bases between the two ends. CDR3 loop: CASKLEGNQPQHF. CDR3 DNA: TGTGCCAGCAAACTTGAGGGGAATCAGCCCCAGCATTTT.

The chain joins TRBV11-2 to TRBJ1-1; possibly TRBD1 for D (6 bases). In germline, CDR1 is SGHAT, CDR2 FQNNGV. This CDR3 is built from 15 residues. V lost 2 bases, J lost 7 bases, and 17 bases lay in between. In nucleotides, the CDR3 is TGTGCCAGCAGCTTAATCAGGGGTGGAAATGGTGAAGCTTTCTTT. It codes for CASSLIRGGNGEAFF.

This chain links TRBV19 with TRBJ1-1, with TRBD1 matching over 7 bases. V lost 4 bases to trimming and J lost 3 bases; unmatched junction nucleotides: 5. CDR3 size: 14 residues. Germline V gene lookup returns CDR1 LNHDA and CDR2 SQIVND (reference sequence). The CDR3 bases are TGTGCCAGTAGTAAAGGGACAGTGCACACTGAAGCTTTCTTT. Its protein product is CASSKGTVHTEAFF.

The chain employs TRBV29-1 and TRBJ1-1, with D possibly TRBD1 on 5 matching bases. The CDR3 sequence is 12 residues long. The V gene's germline CDR1 is SQVTM and CDR2 ANQGSEA. V was clipped by 5 bases and J by 6 bases, with 13 bases between them. The CDR3 region has the DNA TGCAGCGTTCATCAGGGAATCGCTGAAGCTTTCTTT. Amino acid sequence: CSVHQGIAEAFF.

This rearrangement joins TRBV4-1 to TRBJ1-1; D may be TRBD1 (5 bases). Germline V gives CDR1 MGHRA, CDR2 YSYEKL. Trimming took off 4 bases at V and 1 base at J, with 10 bases between the two ends. CDR3 length: 14 residues. This CDR3 reads CASSLETENTEAFF. DNA of the CDR3: TGCGCCAGCAGCCTCGAGACAGAGAACACTGAAGCTTTCTTT.

This clone appeared a few times. The chain recombines TRBV6-1 with TRBJ2-3; TRBD1 matches at 12 bases. V was clipped by 8 bases and J by 4 bases; unmatched bases: 4. Germline V gene data show CDR1 as MNHNS and CDR2 as SASEGT. The CDR3 contains 14 residues. CDR3 sequence (DNA): TGTGCCAGCGGAGGGACAGGGGGCGCAGATACGCAGTATTTT. Protein sequence: CASGGTGGADTQYF.

The V call is TRBV10-3, the J call TRBJ2-1; 16 nucleotides match TRBD2. This CDR3 contains 16 residues. J gave up 7 bases and V 6 bases, and 6 bases lay outside the gene matches. The germline V gene has CDR1 ENHRY and CDR2 SYGVKD. This CDR3 is CAIRSPGLAGGNEQFF. The DNA for the CDR3 is TGTGCCATCAGATCTCCGGGACTAGCGGGAGGGAATGAGCAGTTCTTC.

V usage is TRBV30 and J usage is TRBJ2-2; D gene uncertain. The CDR3 covers 16 residues. Germline V CDR1 and CDR2: GTSNPN, SVGIG (reference sequence). V dropped 0 bases and J dropped 0 bases, with 11 bases sitting between them. The CDR3 is CAWSVVLTSNTGELFF. CDR3 nucleotides: TGTGCCTGGAGTGTTGTACTGACTTCGAACACCGGGGAGCTGTTTTTT. The entire variable domain, with the rest obtained from reference TRBV30 and TRBJ2-2, is as follows: SQTIHQWPATLVQPVGSPLSLECTVEGTSNPNLYWYRQAAGRGLQLLFYSVGIGQISSEVPQNLSASRPQDRQFILSSKKLLLSDSGFYLCAWSVVLTSNTGELFFGEGSRLTVL.

The V gene is TRBV6-1, the J gene TRBJ1-3, with 8 bases aligning to TRBD1. The CDR3 is 14 amino acids. Trimming took 3 bases from V and 4 from J; bases not matched to a gene: 2. Germline loops: CDR1 MNHNS, CDR2 SASEGT. CDR3 nucleotides: TGTGCCAGCAGTGATCGACAGGGGGGAAACACCATATATTTT. Translating gives CASSDRQGGNTIYF.

The genes are TRBV10-3 and TRBJ2-2, with no clear D. The CDR3 runs 16 residues. CDR1 is ENHRY and CDR2 is SYGVKD in the germline V gene. The V and J ends lost 3 bases and 3 bases respectively, with 14 bases between them. CDR3 sequence reads: CAISDHEREYTGELFF. The CDR3 DNA sequence: TGTGCCATCAGTGATCACGAGAGAGAGTACACCGGGGAGCTGTTTTTT.

This chain connects TRBV5-1 to TRBJ2-2, with no clear D. The CDR3 sequence is 14 residues long. Germline V lookup: CDR1 SGHRS, CDR2 YFSETQ. Trimming removed 1 base from V and 7 bases from J, with 11 bases in between. CDR3 sequence reads: CASSLPSSSGELFF. DNA of the CDR3: TGCGCCAGCAGCTTGCCTAGTTCGAGCGGGGAGCTGTTTTTT.